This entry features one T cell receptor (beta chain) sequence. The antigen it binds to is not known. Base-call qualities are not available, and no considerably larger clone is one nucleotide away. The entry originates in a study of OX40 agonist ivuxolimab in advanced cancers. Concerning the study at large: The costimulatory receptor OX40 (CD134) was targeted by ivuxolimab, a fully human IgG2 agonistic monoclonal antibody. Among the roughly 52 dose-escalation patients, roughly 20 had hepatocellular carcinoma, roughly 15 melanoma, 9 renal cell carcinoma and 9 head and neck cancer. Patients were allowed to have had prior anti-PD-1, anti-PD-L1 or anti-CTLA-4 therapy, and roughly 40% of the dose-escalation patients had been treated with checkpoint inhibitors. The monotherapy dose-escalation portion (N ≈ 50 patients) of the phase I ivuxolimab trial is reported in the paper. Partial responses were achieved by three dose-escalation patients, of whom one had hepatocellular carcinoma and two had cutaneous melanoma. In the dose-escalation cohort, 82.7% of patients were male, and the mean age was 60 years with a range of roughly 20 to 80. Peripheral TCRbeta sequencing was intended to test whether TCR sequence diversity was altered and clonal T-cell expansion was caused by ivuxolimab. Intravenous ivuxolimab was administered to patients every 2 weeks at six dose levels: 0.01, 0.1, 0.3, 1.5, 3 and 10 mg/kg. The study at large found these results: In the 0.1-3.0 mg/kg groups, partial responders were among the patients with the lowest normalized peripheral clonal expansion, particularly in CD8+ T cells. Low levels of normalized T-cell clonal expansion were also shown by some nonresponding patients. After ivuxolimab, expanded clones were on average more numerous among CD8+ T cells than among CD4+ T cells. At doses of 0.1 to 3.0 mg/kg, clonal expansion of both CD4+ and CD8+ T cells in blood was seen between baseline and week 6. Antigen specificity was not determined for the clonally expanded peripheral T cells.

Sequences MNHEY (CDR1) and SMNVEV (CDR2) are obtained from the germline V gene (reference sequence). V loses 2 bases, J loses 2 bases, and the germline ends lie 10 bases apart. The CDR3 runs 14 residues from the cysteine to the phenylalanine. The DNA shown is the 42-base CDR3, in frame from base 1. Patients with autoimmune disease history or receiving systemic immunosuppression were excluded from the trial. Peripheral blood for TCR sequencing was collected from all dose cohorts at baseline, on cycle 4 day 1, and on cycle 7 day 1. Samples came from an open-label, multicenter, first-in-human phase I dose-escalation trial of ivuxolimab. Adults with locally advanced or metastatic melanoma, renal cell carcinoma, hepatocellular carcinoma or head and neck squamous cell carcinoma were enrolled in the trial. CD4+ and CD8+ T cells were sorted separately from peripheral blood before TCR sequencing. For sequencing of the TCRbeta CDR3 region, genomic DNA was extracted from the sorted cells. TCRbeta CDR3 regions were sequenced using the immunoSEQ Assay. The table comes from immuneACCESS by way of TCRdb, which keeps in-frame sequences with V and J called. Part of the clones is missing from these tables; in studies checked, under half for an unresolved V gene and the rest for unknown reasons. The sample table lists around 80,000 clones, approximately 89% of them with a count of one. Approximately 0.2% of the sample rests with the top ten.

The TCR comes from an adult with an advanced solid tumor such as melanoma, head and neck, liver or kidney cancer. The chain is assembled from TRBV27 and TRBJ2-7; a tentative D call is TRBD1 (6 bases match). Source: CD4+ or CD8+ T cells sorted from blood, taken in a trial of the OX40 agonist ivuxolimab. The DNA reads TGTGCCAGCAGTTTAGCAGGGGTGGCCTACGAGCAGTACTTC. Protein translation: CASSLAGVAYEQYF.